This TCR beta chain was captured by sequencing in a study of blood T cell repertoires in COVID-19. Generated by immunoSEQ multiplex PCR, the TCRdb table keeps only in-frame clones and is missing some. Found here are 130,000 or so clones, approximately 81% of them singletons; the top ten hold under 1.5%. Trimming took 5 bases from V and 1 from J, leaving 9 bases between them. Germline CDR1 SGHRS, CDR2 YFSETQ. CDR3 length equals 13 residues. The genes are TRBV5-1 and TRBJ1-1; the D is unclear. The receptor was isolated from a man in his 60s with acute or convalescent COVID-19. Material: peripheral blood. The CDR3 spells CASSSGPNTEAFF. The CDR3 DNA reads as TGCGCCAGCAGTTCAGGTCCGAACACTGAAGCTTTCTTT. The full variable domain, its missing parts supplied by reference TRBV5-1 and TRBJ1-1, is KAGVTQTPRYLIKTRGQQVTLSCSPISGHRSVSWYQQTPGQGLQFLFEYFSETQRNKGNFPGRFSGRQFSNSRSEMNVSTLELGDSALYLCASSSGPNTEAFFGQGTRLTVV.